The 29 T cell receptor beta chains given below trace back to one sample, sequenced in a study of shared clonotypes between healthy human individuals. Generated by immunoSEQ multiplex PCR, the TCRdb table keeps only in-frame clones and is missing some. The sample has roughly 2 million clones; roughly 94% are singletons. Material: naive CD4+ T cells sorted from blood. Subset defined: CD45RA+ positively selected. These TCRs come from a man younger than 35 in good health.

The V call is TRBV5-1, the J call TRBJ2-3; weak D call: TRBD2 (5 bases). V lost 4 bases and J 8 bases, leaving 20 bases between the germline ends. The CDR3 extends over 15 amino acids. CDR1 SGHRS and CDR2 YFSETQ come from the germline V gene. CDR3 loop: CASSLGAPDHGTQYF. In DNA, the CDR3 is TGCGCCAGCAGCCTGGGAGCGCCCGATCACGGTACGCAGTATTTT.

V and J are TRBV2 and TRBJ1-1, with D possibly TRBD1 on 6 matching bases. Germline lookup yields CDR1 SNHLY and CDR2 FYNNEI. V lost 4 bases and J 1 base, leaving 10 bases between the germline ends. The CDR3 has 14 amino acids. This CDR3 reads CASSGQVRNTEAFF. The CDR3 region has the DNA TGTGCCAGCAGTGGACAGGTCCGGAACACTGAAGCTTTCTTT.

The J gene is TRBJ2-4, the V gene TRBV2; possibly TRBD1 for D (6 bases). Trimming cost V 7 bases and J 7 bases, with 17 bases left between them. In germline, CDR1 is SNHLY, CDR2 FYNNEI. This CDR3 comprises 14 residues. In DNA, the CDR3 is TGTGCCAGCAAGAAGCTGTCAGGGGCGAACATTCAGTACTTC. Its translation: CASKKLSGANIQYF. Based on the CDR3 plus reference TRBV2 and TRBJ2-4, the full variable domain is EPEVTQTPSHQVTQMGQEVILRCVPISNHLYFYWYRQILGQKVEFLVSFYNNEISEKSEIFDDQFSVERPDGSNFTLKIRSTKLEDSAMYFCASKKLSGANIQYFGAGTRLSVL.

The CDR3 protein is CAWSTSYNSPLHF. CDR3 coding DNA: TGTGCCTGGAGTACCTCCTATAATTCACCCCTCCACTTT. The rearrangement uses TRBV30 and TRBJ1-6; unclear D gene. Germline CDR1 and CDR2: GTSNPN and SVGIG (reference sequence). Trimming took off 2 bases at V and 0 bases at J, with 2 bases between the two ends. CDR3 length: 13 amino acids.

The chain employs TRBV4-3 and TRBJ2-2; 7 nucleotides match TRBD2. Germline V gene lookup returns CDR1 LGHNA and CDR2 YSLEER. The V gene end was trimmed by 1 base and the J gene end by 4 bases; junction bases not matched to a gene: 6. This CDR3 has 16 amino acids. CDR3: CASSQVTGGITGELFF. The CDR3 coding sequence is TGCGCCAGCAGCCAAGTAACGGGAGGAATCACCGGGGAGCTGTTTTTT.

This sequence joins TRBV25-1 and TRBJ2-2; TRBD2 agrees at 7 bases. Losses at the gene ends were 3 bases for V and 4 bases for J; bases not matched to a gene: 11. The CDR3 is 17 residues long. Germline V gene data show CDR1 as MGHDK and CDR2 as SYGVNS. CDR3: CASSDSPGTTFTGELFF. The CDR3 region has the DNA TGTGCCAGCAGTGATTCTCCCGGGACTACCTTCACCGGGGAGCTGTTTTTT.

The chain employs TRBV28 and TRBJ1-2; D not resolved. Germline CDR1 reads MDHEN; CDR2 reads SYDVKM. The CDR3 spans 13 residues. With 6 bases removed from V and 9 bases from J, the gap between germline ends came to 17 bases. This chain's CDR3 is CASRRTLGLSYTF. As DNA, the CDR3 is TGTGCCAGCAGACGGACTCTCGGCTTGAGCTACACCTTC.

The rearrangement uses TRBV29-1 and TRBJ2-3; 9 bases are shared with TRBD2. V shed 2 bases and J 3 bases; nucleotides not matched to a gene: 6. The germline gives CDR1 SQVTM, CDR2 ANQGSEA. This CDR3 comprises 15 residues. CDR3 sequence reads: CSVEQGSGGTDTQYF. CDR3 coding DNA: TGCAGCGTTGAACAGGGTAGCGGGGGAACAGATACGCAGTATTTT.

The rearrangement joins TRBV9 to TRBJ1-1, with TRBD1 as a possible D gene (5 bases). The CDR3 contains 16 residues. Trimming left V 0 bases short and J 0 bases short, with 12 bases between. Looked up from germline, CDR1 is SGDLS and CDR2 is YYNGEE. CDR3 nucleotides: TGTGCCAGCAGCGTAGTCGGGGGAGGGGTGAACACTGAAGCTTTCTTT. The encoded protein is CASSVVGGGVNTEAFF.

V gene TRBV14 combines with J gene TRBJ2-2, with D tentatively TRBD1 (5 bases). Germline V lookup: CDR1 SGHDN, CDR2 FVKESK. The V end lost 1 base, the J end lost 3 bases, and 12 bases lay between the germline ends. This CDR3 contains 16 residues. CDR3 loop: CASSQAGAMDTGELFF. Here the CDR3 DNA reads TGTGCCAGCAGCCAAGCTGGGGCGATGGACACCGGGGAGCTGTTTTTT.

CDR3 bases: TGTGCCAGCAGCCTATTCTCAGGAAGCTCTGGAAACACCATATATTTT. This codes for CASSLFSGSSGNTIYF. This chain connects TRBV11-2 to TRBJ1-3; D gene uncertain. Per germline, CDR1 SGHAT and CDR2 FQNNGV. This CDR3 has 16 residues. The V end lost 5 bases, the J end lost 0 bases, and 14 bases lay between the germline ends. Drawing the rest from reference TRBV11-2 and TRBJ1-3, the complete variable domain is EAGVAQSPRYKIIEKRQSVAFWCNPISGHATLYWYQQILGQGPKLLIQFQNNGVVDDSQLPKDRFSAERLKGVDSTLKIQPAKLEDSAVYLCASSLFSGSSGNTIYFGEGSWLTVV.

This chain uses TRBV2 with TRBJ2-7; 8 positions match TRBD1. The germline CDR1 and CDR2 sequences are SNHLY and FYNNEI. The J segment lost 6 bases and the V segment lost 1 base, leaving 8 bases of the junction unmatched. The CDR3 loop spans 15 amino acids. The CDR3 DNA is TGTGCCAGCAGTGAAGGTCCGGGACAGGCCCCCGAGCAGTACTTC. It yields the protein CASSEGPGQAPEQYF. Complete variable domain (other parts from reference TRBV2 and TRBJ2-7): EPEVTQTPSHQVTQMGQEVILRCVPISNHLYFYWYRQILGQKVEFLVSFYNNEISEKSEIFDDQFSVERPDGSNFTLKIRSTKLEDSAMYFCASSEGPGQAPEQYFGPGTRLTVT.

This chain uses TRBV12-5 with TRBJ2-7; D gene uncertain. Deletions cut 5 bases from V and 1 base from J, with 6 bases between. In germline, CDR1 is LGHNT, CDR2 FRNRAP. CDR3 length: 12 amino acids. The DNA of the CDR3 is TGTGCTAGTGGTCACCAGTCCTACGAGCAGTACTTC. Translation gives CASGHQSYEQYF.

The chain is built from TRBV5-1 and TRBJ2-3, with 11 positions matching TRBD2. This CDR3 has 14 residues. V lost 6 bases to trimming and J lost 5 bases; unmatched junction nucleotides: 5. Per germline, CDR1 SGHRS and CDR2 YFSETQ. The CDR3 reads CASKLAGEGDTQYF. The CDR3 region has the DNA TGCGCCAGCAAACTAGCGGGGGAGGGAGATACGCAGTATTTT.

A word on this clone: The junction and the germline gene differ at one end; a read error may be behind it. CDR3 DNA: TGTGCCAGCAGCTTCCGACTAGCTTGGGACTTC. Its protein is CASSFRLAWDF. The rearrangement uses TRBV7-8 and TRBJ2-5, with TRBD2 matching 7 bases. The CDR3 consists of 11 residues. Germline V gives CDR1 SGHVS, CDR2 FQNEAQ.

The chain couples TRBV10-2 to TRBJ1-4; 9 nucleotides agree with TRBD1. Trimming at V came to 5 bases and at J to 8 bases, leaving 6 bases not matched to a gene. The CDR3 runs to 14 residues. CDR1 WSHSY and CDR2 SAAADI come from the germline V gene. The CDR3 DNA sequence: TGCGCCAGCAGTCCACAGGGGGCTGGGGAAAAACTGTTTTTT. This encodes CASSPQGAGEKLFF.

Worth noting for this clone: Other DNA variants within this sample encode the same CDR3. J is TRBJ1-1 and V is TRBV9; D is undetermined. The CDR3 contains 14 residues. The germline V gene encodes CDR1 SGDLS and CDR2 YYNGEE. The V and J ends lost 0 bases and 0 bases respectively, with 6 bases between them. DNA for the CDR3: TGTGCCAGCAGCGTAGCTGGGGTGAACACTGAAGCTTTCTTT. Its protein is CASSVAGVNTEAFF. The whole variable domain, filled in from reference TRBV9 and TRBJ1-1, reads DSGVTQTPKHLITATGQRVTLRCSPRSGDLSVYWYQQSLDQGLQFLIQYYNGEERAKGNILERFSAQQFPDLHSELNLSSLELGDSALYFCASSVAGVNTEAFFGQGTRLTVV.

The V and J genes are TRBV6-1 and TRBJ1-3; D remains unclear. Germline V gene lookup returns CDR1 MNHNS and CDR2 SASEGT. V was trimmed by 3 bases and J by 3 bases, leaving 3 bases between them. The length of the CDR3 is 12 residues. Written as DNA, the CDR3 is TGTGCCAGCAGTGAGTTTGGAAACACCATATATTTT. Its protein is CASSEFGNTIYF.

To note about this clone: In the same sample, other DNA sequences code for this CDR3. The chain is built from TRBV2 and TRBJ1-5; 10 nucleotides agree with TRBD1. V lost 5 bases to trimming and J lost 4 bases; unmatched junction nucleotides: 5. Germline assignment: CDR1 SNHLY and CDR2 FYNNEI. The CDR3 runs 15 residues. The CDR3 here is CASSLSGQGNQPQHF. DNA for the CDR3: TGTGCCAGCAGTCTCTCGGGACAGGGGAATCAGCCCCAGCATTTT.

The chain uses TRBV2 and TRBJ1-1, with 12 bases aligning to TRBD1. The CDR3 is 19 amino acids. Germline V gene data show CDR1 as SNHLY and CDR2 as FYNNEI. Germline trimming cut 0 bases from V and 4 bases from J; bases unmatched to any gene: 12. The CDR3 bases are TGTGCCAGCAGTGAAGCGCTTCTGAGGGACAGGGGGCGCGGCACTGAAGCTTTCTTT. Translating gives CASSEALLRDRGRGTEAFF.

Worth noting for this clone: This may come from a read error, since a much larger clone is one base off. The rearrangement uses TRBV10-2 and TRBJ1-1; TRBD1 matches 7 bases. CDR3 length equals 12 residues. Germline CDR1 WSHSY, CDR2 SAAADI. Trimming at V came to 6 bases and at J to 4 bases, leaving 2 bases not matched to a gene. The CDR3 nucleotides read TGCGCCAGCAGGGCAGGGGGCACTGAAGCTTTCTTT. This gives the protein CASRAGGTEAFF.

V usage is TRBV5-1 and J usage is TRBJ1-2; D possibly corresponds to TRBD1 (5 bases). This CDR3 has 15 amino acids. Between the trimmed V and J ends, which lost 0 bases and 5 bases, there was a span of 14 bases. Germline V gives CDR1 SGHRS, CDR2 YFSETQ. The CDR3 here is CASSLAVSAGYGYTF. The CDR3 DNA follows: TGCGCCAGCAGCTTGGCCGTCTCGGCAGGGTATGGCTACACCTTC.

V and J are TRBV19 and TRBJ1-2, with D uncertain. Germline V gives CDR1 LNHDA, CDR2 SQIVND (reference sequence). The ends were cut back, 2 bases at V and 6 bases at J, with 10 bases in the middle. The CDR3 extends over 13 amino acids. The CDR3 is CASSIPTGDGYTF. The CDR3 bases are TGTGCCAGTAGTATACCCACCGGGGATGGCTACACCTTC.

V gene TRBV2 combines with J gene TRBJ2-5; the match to TRBD1 covers 7 bases. This CDR3 contains 15 residues. The J segment lost 1 base and the V segment lost 6 bases, leaving 8 bases of the junction unmatched. Per the germline V gene, CDR1 is SNHLY and CDR2 is FYNNEI. The CDR3 region is CASRDTGAPQETQYF. DNA for the CDR3: TGTGCCAGCAGGGACACAGGGGCCCCCCAAGAGACCCAGTACTTC.

V and J are TRBV27 and TRBJ2-3; 9 bases fit TRBD2. Trimming removed 7 bases from V and 6 bases from J; junction bases left unmatched: 14. The CDR3 extends over 16 amino acids. The germline gives CDR1 MNHEY, CDR2 SMNVEV (reference sequence). CDR3: CASKKQLSGRPDTQYF. The CDR3 DNA reads as TGTGCCAGCAAAAAGCAGTTAAGCGGGAGGCCGGATACGCAGTATTTT.

The J gene is TRBJ1-4, the V gene TRBV5-4, with 7 bases that match TRBD1. Per the germline V gene, CDR1 is SGHNT and CDR2 is YYREEE (reference sequence). The CDR3 contains 18 residues. J gave up 8 bases and V 0 bases, and 16 bases lay outside the gene matches. The CDR3 sequence is CASSLAPGQPNNVEKLFF. The CDR3 nucleotides are TGTGCCAGCAGCTTGGCTCCGGGACAGCCAAACAATGTCGAAAAACTGTTTTTT.

The J gene is TRBJ2-3, the V gene TRBV2; a possible D gene is TRBD2 (7 bases). Trimming removed 2 bases from V and 4 bases from J, with 10 bases in between. The CDR3 is made up of 14 amino acids. The germline V gene has CDR1 SNHLY and CDR2 FYNNEI. DNA for the CDR3: TGTGCCAGCAGTGAAAGGGGGAGGGCAGATACGCAGTATTTT. It encodes CASSERGRADTQYF.

The chain recombines TRBV7-8 with TRBJ1-5; 7 bases agree with TRBD1. The CDR3 runs 19 residues. Per germline, CDR1 SGHVS and CDR2 FQNEAQ. Trimming cost V 5 bases and J 5 bases; bases outside gene matches: 21. The CDR3 region has the DNA TGTGCCAGCAGCCCGGTCGTGACAGGGATTCACAGGATAGATCAGCCCCAGCATTTT. Protein: CASSPVVTGIHRIDQPQHF.

This chain uses TRBV28 with TRBJ1-1; 9 bases align to TRBD1. The CDR3 contains 15 residues. The J segment lost 4 bases and the V segment lost 6 bases, leaving 9 bases of the junction unmatched. Germline V gene sequence: CDR1 MDHEN, CDR2 SYDVKM. CDR3 in amino acids: CASSTPGQGRTEAFF. As DNA, the CDR3 is TGTGCCAGCAGCACCCCGGGACAGGGCCGCACTGAAGCTTTCTTT.